Below are 7 T cell receptor beta chains sequenced from a single sample in a study of beta chain features in type 1 diabetes. Study-wide results and caveats: Type 1 diabetes patients had TCRB CDR3s that were shorter (moderately but significantly so) in all four CD4+ subsets.

All of the isolated RNA was reverse transcribed, so expressed TCRB transcripts were sequenced. The table came from immunoSEQ multiplex PCR; TCRdb's copy has only in-frame clones and leaves some out. Of more than 300,000 clones listed, 8.5% to 10% are singletons. These receptors' targets are unknown. Material: central memory CD4+ T cells from blood. These receptors came from a man younger than 45 with type 1 diabetes.

The J gene is TRBJ2-1, the V gene TRBV11-2; D gene ambiguous. The CDR3 runs 15 residues. V shed 1 base and J shed 3 bases, with 10 bases lying between them. Germline CDR1 reads SGHAT; CDR2 reads FQNNGV. The CDR3 region is CASSLAPAGYNEQFF. In nucleotides, the CDR3 is TGTGCCAGCAGCTTAGCCCCGGCAGGCTACAATGAGCAGTTCTTC.

The chain has TRBV27 and TRBJ2-2; possibly TRBD1 for D (7 bases). Germline V gene data show CDR1 as MNHEY and CDR2 as SMNVEV (reference sequence). The CDR3 totals 15 residues. The V end lost 5 bases, the J end lost 5 bases, and 15 bases lay between the germline ends. The CDR3 sequence is CASSAGGRLTGELFF. The CDR3 DNA reads as TGTGCCAGCAGTGCAGGGGGGCGGTTAACCGGGGAGCTGTTTTTT.

This chain uses TRBV6-1 with TRBJ2-3, with TRBD2 matching over 7 bases. Per germline, CDR1 MNHNS and CDR2 SASEGT. The CDR3 loop spans 16 amino acids. Unmatched junction bases numbered 10, after V lost 4 bases and J lost 3 bases. In DNA, the CDR3 is TGTGCCAGCAGTGTAACGGCGGGAGTGATGACAGATACGCAGTATTTT. This codes for CASSVTAGVMTDTQYF.

A few counts support this clone. The chain combines TRBV5-4 with TRBJ1-5; 9 bases are a match to TRBD1. The CDR3 extends over 15 amino acids. V trimming: 5 bases; J trimming: 2 bases; junction bases outside the gene matches: 5. Germline V CDR1 and CDR2: SGHNT, YYREEE (reference sequence). This CDR3 is CASRTGTGRNQPQHF. The CDR3 nucleotides are TGTGCCAGCAGAACCGGGACAGGGCGCAATCAGCCCCAGCATTTT.

This clone occurred a few times. V usage is TRBV5-1 and J usage is TRBJ2-7; D gene ambiguous. Germline values: CDR1 SGHRS, CDR2 YFSETQ. This CDR3 has 13 amino acids. Trimming stripped 2 bases from V and 4 bases from J, with 10 bases between. DNA for the CDR3: TGCGCCAGCAGCTTCATGCAGTCATACGAGCAGTACTTC. Its translation: CASSFMQSYEQYF.

This clone turned up a few times. This chain joins TRBV5-1 and TRBJ2-1; 8 bases match TRBD2. The CDR3 runs to 16 residues. After removal of 1 base from V and 7 bases from J, the junction contained 10 bases not matched to a gene. Germline CDR1 and CDR2: SGHRS and YFSETQ. The CDR3, as DNA: TGCGCCAGCAGCTTGTTAACGGGAGGGCCGTTGAATGAGCAGTTCTTC. Translation gives CASSLLTGGPLNEQFF.

This clone was recorded many times. V usage is TRBV4-1 and J usage is TRBJ1-2; D unclear. The V and J ends lost 4 bases and 7 bases respectively, with 19 bases between them. Germline V lookup: CDR1 MGHRA, CDR2 YSYEKL. The CDR3 runs to 15 residues. CDR3 DNA sequence: TGCGCCAGCAGCCCCCCGGCCTCGTCAGCTGGTGGCTACACCTTC. Residues: CASSPPASSAGGYTF.